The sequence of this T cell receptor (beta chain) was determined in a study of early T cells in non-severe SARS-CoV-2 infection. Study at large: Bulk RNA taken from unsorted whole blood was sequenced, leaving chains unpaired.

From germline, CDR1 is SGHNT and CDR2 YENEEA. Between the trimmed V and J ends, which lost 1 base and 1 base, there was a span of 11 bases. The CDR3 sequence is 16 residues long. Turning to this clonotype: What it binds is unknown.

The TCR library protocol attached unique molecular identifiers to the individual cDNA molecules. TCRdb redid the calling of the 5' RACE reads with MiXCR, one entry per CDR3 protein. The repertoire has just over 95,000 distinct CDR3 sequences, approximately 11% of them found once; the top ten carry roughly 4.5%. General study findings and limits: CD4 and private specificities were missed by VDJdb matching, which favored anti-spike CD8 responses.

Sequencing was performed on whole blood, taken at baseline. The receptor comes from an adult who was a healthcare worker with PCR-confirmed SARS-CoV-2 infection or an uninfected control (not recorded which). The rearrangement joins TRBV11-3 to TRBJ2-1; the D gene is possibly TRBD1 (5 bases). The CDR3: CASSLGDRPSYNEQFF. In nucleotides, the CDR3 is TGTGCCAGCAGCTTAGGAGACAGACCTTCCTACAATGAGCAGTTCTTC.